This T cell receptor (beta chain) is from a study of cytomegalovirus exposure and HLA in healthy donors. Data came from immunoSEQ multiplex PCR; TCRdb stores just in-frame clones and leaves some out. Of 200,000 or so clones in the sample, around 88% were seen once. Trimming removed 6 bases from V and 4 bases from J, with 14 bases in between. The CDR3 runs to 14 residues. Germline CDR1 is MNHEY and CDR2 is SMNVEV (reference sequence). The genes are TRBV27 and TRBJ2-3, with a weak D call TRBD2 (5 bases). Sequenced input: PBMCs. The origin of this receptor is a woman under 30 in good health and CMV-seronegative. The CDR3 sequence is CASSLDAGPDTQYF. CDR3 bases: TGTGCCAGCAGCCTGGATGCGGGTCCAGATACGCAGTATTTT.